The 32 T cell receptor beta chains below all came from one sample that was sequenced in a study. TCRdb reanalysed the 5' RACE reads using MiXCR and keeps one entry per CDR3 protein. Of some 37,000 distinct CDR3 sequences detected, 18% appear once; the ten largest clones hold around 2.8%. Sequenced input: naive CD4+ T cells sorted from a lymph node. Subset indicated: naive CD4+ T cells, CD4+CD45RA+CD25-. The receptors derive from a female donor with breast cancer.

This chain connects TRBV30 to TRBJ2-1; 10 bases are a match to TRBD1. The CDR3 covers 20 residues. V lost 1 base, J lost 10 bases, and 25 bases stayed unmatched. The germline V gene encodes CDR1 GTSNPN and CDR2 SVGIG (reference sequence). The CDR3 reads CAWSAPDRGIVIGREFEQFF. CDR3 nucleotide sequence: TGTGCCTGGAGTGCCCCGGACAGGGGGATAGTTATCGGGCGGGAGTTCGAGCAGTTCTTC.

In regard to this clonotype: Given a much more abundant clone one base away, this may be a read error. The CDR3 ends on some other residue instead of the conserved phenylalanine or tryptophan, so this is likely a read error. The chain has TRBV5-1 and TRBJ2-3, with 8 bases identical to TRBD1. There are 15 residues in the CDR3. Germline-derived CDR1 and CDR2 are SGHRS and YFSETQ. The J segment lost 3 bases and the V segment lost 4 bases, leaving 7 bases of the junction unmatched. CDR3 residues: CASSGTGDRTDTQYV. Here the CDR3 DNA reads TGCGCCAGCAGCGGTACAGGGGACAGGACAGATACGCAGTATGTT.

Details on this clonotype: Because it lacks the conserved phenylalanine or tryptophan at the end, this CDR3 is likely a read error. CDR3 residues: CATSRDQFFDYGYTS. The CDR3 DNA reads as TGTGCCACCAGCAGAGATCAGTTTTTCGACTATGGCTACACCTCC. V usage is TRBV15 and J usage is TRBJ1-2, with D uncertain. The germline V gene encodes CDR1 LNHNV and CDR2 YYDKDF (reference sequence). This CDR3 region has 15 residues. Trimming took off 0 bases at V and 3 bases at J, with 11 bases between the two ends.

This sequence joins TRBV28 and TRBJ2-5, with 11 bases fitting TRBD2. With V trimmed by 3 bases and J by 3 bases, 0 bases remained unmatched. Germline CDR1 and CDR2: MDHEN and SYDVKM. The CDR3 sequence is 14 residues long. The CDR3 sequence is CASSLGLAEETQYF. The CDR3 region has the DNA TGTGCCAGCAGTTTGGGACTAGCGGAAGAGACCCAGTACTTC.

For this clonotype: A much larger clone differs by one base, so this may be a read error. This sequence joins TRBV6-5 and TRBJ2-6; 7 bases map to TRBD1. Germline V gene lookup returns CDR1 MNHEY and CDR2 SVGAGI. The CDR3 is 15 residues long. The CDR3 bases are TGTGCCAGCAGTGCTACAGGGGCTGGGGCCAGCGTCCTGACTTTC. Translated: CASSATGAGASVLTF.

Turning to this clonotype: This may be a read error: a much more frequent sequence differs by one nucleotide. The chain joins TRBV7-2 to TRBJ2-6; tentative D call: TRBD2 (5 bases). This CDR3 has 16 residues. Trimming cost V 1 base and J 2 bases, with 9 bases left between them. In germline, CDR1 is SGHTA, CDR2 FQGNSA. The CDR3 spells CASSLVGEPGANVLTF. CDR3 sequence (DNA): TGTGCCAGCAGCTTAGTCGGGGAGCCTGGGGCCAACGTCCTGACTTTC. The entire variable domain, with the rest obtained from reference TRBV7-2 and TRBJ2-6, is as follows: GAGVSQSPSNKVTEKGKDVELRCDPISGHTALYWYRQSLGQGLEFLIYFQGNSAPDKSGLPSDRFSAERTGGSVSTLTIQRTQQEDSAVYLCASSLVGEPGANVLTFGAGSRLTVL.

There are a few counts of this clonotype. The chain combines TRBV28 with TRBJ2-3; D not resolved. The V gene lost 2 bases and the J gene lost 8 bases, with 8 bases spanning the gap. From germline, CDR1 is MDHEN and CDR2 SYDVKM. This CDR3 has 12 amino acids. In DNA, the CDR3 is TGTGCCAGCAGTTTAAGGCTCATTACGCAGTATTTT. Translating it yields CASSLRLITQYF. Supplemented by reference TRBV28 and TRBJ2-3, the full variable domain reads DVKVTQSSRYLVKRTGEKVFLECVQDMDHENMFWYRQDPGLGLRLIYFSYDVKMKEKGDIPEGYSVSREKKERFSLILESASTNQTSMYLCASSLRLITQYFGPGTRLTVL.

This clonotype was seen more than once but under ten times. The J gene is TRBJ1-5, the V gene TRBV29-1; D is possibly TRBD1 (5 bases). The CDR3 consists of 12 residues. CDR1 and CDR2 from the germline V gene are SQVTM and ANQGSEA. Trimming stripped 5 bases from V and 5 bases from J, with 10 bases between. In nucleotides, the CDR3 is TGCAGCGTTTCAACAGGAGATCAGCCCCAGCATTTT. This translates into CSVSTGDQPQHF.

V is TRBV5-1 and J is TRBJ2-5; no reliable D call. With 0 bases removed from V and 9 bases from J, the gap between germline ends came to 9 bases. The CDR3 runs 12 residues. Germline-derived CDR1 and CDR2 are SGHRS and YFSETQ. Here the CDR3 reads CASSLEGPAQYF. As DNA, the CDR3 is TGCGCCAGCAGCTTGGAGGGCCCTGCCCAGTACTTC.

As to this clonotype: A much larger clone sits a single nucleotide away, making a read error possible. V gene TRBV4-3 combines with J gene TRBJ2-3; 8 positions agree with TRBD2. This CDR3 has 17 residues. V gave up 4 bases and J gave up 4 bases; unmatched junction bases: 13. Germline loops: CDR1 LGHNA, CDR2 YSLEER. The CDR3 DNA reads TGCGCCAGCAGCCGATTACCAGCGGGAGAGGAAGCAGATACGCAGTATTTT. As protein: CASSRLPAGEEADTQYF.

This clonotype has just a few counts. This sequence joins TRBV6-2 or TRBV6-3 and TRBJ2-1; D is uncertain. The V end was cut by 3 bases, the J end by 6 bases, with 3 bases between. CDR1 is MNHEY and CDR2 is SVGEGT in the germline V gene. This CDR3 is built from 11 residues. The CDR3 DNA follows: TGTGCCAGCAGTTATGGCAATGAGCAGTTCTTC. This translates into CASSYGNEQFF.

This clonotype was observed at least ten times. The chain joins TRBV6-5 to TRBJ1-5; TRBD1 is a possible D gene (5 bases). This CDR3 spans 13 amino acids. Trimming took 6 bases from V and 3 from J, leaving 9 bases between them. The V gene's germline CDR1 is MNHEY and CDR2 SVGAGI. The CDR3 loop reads CASRGGDNQPQHF. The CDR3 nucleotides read TGTGCCAGCAGGGGGGGGGACAATCAGCCCCAGCATTTT.

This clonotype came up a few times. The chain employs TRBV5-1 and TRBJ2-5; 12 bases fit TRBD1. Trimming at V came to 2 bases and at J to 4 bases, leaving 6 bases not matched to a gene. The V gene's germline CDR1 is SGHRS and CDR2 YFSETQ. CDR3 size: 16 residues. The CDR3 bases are TGCGCCAGCAGCTTAGGGGGACAGGGGGCATCAGAGACCCAGTACTTC. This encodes CASSLGGQGASETQYF. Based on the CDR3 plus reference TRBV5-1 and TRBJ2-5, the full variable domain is KAGVTQTPRYLIKTRGQQVTLSCSPISGHRSVSWYQQTPGQGLQFLFEYFSETQRNKGNFPGRFSGRQFSNSRSEMNVSTLELGDSALYLCASSLGGQGASETQYFGPGTRLLVL.

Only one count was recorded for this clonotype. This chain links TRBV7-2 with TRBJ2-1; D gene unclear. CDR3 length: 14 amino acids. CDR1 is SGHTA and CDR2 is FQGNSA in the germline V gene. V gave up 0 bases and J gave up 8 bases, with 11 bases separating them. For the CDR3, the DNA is TGTGCCAGCAGCTTAGCCAACCTGGGTGATGAGCAGTTCTTC. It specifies CASSLANLGDEQFF.

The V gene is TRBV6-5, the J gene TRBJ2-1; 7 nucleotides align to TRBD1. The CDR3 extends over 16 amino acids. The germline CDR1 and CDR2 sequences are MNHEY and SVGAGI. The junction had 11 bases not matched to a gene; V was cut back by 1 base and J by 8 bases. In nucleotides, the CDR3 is TGTGCCAGCAGTTACTTGGGCAGGGGGTCCTCGGATGAGCAGTTCTTC. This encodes CASSYLGRGSSDEQFF.

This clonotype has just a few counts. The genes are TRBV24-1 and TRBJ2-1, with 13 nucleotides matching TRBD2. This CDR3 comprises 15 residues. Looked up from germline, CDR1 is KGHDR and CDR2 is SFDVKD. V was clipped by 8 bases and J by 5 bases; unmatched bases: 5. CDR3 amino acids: CATMKGLAGNNEQFF. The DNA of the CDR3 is TGTGCCACCATGAAGGGACTAGCGGGAAACAATGAGCAGTTCTTC.

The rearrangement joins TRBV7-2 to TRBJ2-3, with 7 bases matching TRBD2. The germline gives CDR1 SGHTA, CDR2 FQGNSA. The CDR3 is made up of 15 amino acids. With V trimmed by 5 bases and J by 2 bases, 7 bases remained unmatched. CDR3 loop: CASSTSSGATDTQYF. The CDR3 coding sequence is TGTGCCAGCAGCACATCGAGCGGGGCCACAGATACGCAGTATTTT.

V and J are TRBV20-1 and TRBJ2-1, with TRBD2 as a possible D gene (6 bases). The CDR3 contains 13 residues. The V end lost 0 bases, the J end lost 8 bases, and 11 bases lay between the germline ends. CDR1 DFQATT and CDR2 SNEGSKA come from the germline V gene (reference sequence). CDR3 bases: TGCAGTGCTAGAGATGGCGGGATCCATGAGCAGTTCTTC. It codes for CSARDGGIHEQFF.

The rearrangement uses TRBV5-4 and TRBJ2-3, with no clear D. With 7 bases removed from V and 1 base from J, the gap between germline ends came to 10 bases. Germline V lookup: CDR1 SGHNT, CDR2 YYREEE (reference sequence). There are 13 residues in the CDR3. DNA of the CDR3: TGTGCCAGCTCGGCGCTGGGCACAGATACGCAGTATTTT. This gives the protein CASSALGTDTQYF.

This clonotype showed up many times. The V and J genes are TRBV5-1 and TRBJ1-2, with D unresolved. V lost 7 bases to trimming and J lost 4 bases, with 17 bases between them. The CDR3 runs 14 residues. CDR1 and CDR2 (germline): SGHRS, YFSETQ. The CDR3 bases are TGCGCCAGCTCTTTGATGATCGGCAGCTATGGCTACACCTTC. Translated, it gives CASSLMIGSYGYTF.

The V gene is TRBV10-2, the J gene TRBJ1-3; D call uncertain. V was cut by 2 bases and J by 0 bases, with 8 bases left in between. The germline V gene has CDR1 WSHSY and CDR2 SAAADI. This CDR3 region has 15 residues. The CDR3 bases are TGCGCCAGCAGTGAGACGGCCGGCTCTGGAAACACCATATATTTT. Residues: CASSETAGSGNTIYF.

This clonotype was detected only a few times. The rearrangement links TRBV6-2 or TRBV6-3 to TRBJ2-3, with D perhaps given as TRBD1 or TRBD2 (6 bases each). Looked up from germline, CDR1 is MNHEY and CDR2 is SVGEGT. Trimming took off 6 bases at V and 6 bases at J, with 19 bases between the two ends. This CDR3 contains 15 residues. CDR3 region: CASSLSGAFTDTQYF. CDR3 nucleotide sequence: TGTGCCAGCAGCTTGTCGGGGGCTTTTACGGATACGCAGTATTTT.

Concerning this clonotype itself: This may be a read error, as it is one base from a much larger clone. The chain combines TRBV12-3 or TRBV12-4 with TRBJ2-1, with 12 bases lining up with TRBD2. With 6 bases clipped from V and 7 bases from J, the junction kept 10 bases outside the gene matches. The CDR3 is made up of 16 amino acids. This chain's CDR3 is CASSPLRLAGVNEQFF. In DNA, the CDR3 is TGTGCCAGCAGCCCCCTGAGACTAGCGGGAGTTAATGAGCAGTTCTTC.

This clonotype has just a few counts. The CDR3 DNA follows: TGCAGCGTTGATCTGGGGCAGGGTAAGGATACGCAGTATTTT. Translating it yields CSVDLGQGKDTQYF. The rearrangement links TRBV29-1 to TRBJ2-3; TRBD1 might be the D (5 bases). V shed 3 bases and J shed 6 bases, with 16 bases lying between them. The length of the CDR3 is 14 residues. The V gene's germline CDR1 is SQVTM and CDR2 ANQGSEA.

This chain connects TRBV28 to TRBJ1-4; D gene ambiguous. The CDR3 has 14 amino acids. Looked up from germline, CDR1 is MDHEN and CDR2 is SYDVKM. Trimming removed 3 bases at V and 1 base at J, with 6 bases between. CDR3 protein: CASSFRLTNEKLFF. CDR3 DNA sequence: TGTGCCAGCAGTTTCAGGTTAACTAATGAAAAACTGTTTTTT.

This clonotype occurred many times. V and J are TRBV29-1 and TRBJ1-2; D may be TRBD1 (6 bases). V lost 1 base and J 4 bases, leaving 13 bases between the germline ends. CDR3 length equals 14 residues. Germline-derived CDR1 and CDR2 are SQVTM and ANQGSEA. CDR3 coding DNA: TGCAGCGTTGAAGGTGGGGGCGACGGCTATGGCTACACCTTC. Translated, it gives CSVEGGGDGYGYTF.

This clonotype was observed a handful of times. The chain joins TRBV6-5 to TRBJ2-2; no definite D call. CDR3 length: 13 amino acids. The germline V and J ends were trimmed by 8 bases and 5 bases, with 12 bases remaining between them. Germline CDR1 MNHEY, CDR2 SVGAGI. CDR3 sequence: CASGRARTGELFF. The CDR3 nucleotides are TGTGCCAGCGGACGGGCGAGGACCGGGGAGCTGTTTTTT.

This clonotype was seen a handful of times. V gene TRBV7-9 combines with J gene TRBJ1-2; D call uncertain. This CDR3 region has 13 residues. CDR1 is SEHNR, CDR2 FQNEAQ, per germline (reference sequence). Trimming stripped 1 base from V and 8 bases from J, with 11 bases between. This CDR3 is CASSLGVGWGYTF. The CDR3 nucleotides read TGTGCCAGCAGCTTAGGAGTGGGGTGGGGCTACACCTTC.

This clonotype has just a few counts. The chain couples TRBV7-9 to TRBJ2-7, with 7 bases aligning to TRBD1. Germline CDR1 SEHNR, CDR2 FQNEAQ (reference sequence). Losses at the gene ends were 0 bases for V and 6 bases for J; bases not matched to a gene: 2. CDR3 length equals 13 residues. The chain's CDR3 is CASSLAGGAEQYF. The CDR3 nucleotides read TGTGCCAGCAGCTTAGCAGGGGGCGCCGAGCAGTACTTC.

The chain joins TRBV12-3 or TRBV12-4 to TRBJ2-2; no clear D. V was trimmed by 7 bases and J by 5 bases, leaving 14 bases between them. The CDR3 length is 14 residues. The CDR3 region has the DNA TGTGCCAGCACCCCGATGAGGCGTACCGGGGAGCTGTTTTTT. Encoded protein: CASTPMRRTGELFF.

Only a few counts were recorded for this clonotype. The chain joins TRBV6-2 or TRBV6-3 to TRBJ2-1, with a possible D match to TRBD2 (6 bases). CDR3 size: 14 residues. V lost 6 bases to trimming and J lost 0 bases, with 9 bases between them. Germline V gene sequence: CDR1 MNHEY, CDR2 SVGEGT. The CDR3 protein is CASRAGPSYNEQFF. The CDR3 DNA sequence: TGTGCCAGCAGAGCGGGCCCCTCCTACAATGAGCAGTTCTTC.

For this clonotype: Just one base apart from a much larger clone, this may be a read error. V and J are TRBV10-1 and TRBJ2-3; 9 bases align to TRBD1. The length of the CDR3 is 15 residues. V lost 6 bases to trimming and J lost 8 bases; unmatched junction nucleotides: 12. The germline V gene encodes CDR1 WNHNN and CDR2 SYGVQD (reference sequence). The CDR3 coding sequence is TGCGCCAGCAGCTCCCCGGGACAGGGATCAGGTACGCAGTATTTT. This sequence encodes CASSSPGQGSGTQYF.